This TCR beta chain comes out of a study of tumor T cells in aggressive B-cell lymphoma. TCRdb's table, derived via immunoSEQ multiplex PCR, lists solely in-frame clones and lacks some. The sample yields about 7,600 clones, approximately 78% seen once. The junction had 7 bases not matched to a gene; V was cut back by 1 base and J by 7 bases. Germline assignment: CDR1 LGHNA and CDR2 YSLEER. CDR3 length: 15 residues. This clone was observed once. V and J are TRBV4-3 and TRBJ1-2; TRBD1 agrees at 9 bases. Sequences were obtained from tumor tissue. This clonotype was sampled from an adult with diffuse large B cell lymphoma. CDR3 sequence (DNA): TGCGCCAGCAGCCAAGTACAGGGGGCGTCATCTGGCTACACCTTC. This gives the protein CASSQVQGASSGYTF.